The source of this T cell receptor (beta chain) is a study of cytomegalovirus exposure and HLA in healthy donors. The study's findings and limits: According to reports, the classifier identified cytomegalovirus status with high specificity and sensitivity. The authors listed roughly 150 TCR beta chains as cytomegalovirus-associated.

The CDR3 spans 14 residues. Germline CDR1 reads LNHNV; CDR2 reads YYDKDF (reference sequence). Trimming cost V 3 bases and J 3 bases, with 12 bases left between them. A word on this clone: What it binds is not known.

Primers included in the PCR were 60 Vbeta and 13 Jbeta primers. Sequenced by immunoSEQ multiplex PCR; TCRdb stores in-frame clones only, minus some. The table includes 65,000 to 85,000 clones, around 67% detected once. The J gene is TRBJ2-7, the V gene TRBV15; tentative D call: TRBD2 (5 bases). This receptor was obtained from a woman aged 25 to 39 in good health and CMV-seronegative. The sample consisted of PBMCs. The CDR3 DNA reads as TGTGCCACCAGCAGCTCCGGGGTAGACTACGAGCAGTACTTC. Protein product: CATSSSGVDYEQYF.